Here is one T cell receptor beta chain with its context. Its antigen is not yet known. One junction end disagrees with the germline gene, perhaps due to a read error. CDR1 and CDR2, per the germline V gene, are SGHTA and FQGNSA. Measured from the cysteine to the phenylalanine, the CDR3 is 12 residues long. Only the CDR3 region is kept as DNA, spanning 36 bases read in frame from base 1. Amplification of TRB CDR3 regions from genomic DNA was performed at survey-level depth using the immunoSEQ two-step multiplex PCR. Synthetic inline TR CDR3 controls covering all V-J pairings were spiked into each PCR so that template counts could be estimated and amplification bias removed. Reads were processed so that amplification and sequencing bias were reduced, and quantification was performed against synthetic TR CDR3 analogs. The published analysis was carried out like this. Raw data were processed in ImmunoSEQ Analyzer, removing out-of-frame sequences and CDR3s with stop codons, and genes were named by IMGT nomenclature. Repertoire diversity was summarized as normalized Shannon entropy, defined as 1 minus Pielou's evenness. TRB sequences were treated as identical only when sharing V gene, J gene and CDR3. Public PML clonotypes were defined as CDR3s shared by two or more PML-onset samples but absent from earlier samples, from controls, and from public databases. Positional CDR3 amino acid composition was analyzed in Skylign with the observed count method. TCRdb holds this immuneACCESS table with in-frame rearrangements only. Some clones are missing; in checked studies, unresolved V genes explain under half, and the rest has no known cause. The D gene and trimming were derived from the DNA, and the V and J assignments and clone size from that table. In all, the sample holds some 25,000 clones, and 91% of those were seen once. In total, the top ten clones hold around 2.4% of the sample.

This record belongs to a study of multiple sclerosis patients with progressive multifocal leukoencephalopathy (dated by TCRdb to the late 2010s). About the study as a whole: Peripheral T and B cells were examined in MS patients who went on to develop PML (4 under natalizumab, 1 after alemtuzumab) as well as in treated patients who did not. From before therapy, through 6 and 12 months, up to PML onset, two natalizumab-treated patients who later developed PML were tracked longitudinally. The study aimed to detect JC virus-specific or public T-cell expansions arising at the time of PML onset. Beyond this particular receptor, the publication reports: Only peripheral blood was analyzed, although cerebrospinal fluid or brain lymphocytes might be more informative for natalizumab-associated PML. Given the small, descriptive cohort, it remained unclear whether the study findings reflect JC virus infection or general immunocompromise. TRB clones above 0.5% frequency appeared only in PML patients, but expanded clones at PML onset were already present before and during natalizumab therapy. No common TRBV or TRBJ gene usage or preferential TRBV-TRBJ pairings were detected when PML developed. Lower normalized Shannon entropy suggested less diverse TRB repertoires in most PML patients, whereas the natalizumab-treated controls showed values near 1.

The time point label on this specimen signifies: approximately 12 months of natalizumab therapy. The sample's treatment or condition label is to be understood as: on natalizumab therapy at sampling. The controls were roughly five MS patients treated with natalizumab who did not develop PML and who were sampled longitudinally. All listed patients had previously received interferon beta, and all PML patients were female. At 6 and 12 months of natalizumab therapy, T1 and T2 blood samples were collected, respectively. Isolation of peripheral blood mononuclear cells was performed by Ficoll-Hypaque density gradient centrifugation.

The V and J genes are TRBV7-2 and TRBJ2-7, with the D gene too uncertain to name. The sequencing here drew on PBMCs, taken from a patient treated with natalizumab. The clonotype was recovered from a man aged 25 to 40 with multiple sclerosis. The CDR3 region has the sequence CASNLGGLEQYF. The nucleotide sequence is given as TGTGCCAGCAACTTAGGTGGCCTCGAGCAGTACTTC.